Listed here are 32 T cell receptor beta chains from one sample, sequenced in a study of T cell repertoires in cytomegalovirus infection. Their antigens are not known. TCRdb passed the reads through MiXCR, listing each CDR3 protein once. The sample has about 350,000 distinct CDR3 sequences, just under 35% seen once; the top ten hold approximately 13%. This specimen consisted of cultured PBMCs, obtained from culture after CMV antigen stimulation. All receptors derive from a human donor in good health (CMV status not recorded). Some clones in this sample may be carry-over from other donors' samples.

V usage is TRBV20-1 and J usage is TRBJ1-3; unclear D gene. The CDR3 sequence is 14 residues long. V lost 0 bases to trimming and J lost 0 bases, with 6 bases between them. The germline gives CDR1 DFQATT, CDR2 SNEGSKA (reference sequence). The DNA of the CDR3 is TGCAGTGCTAGAGACGACATCTCTGGAAACACCATATATTTT. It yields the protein CSARDDISGNTIYF.

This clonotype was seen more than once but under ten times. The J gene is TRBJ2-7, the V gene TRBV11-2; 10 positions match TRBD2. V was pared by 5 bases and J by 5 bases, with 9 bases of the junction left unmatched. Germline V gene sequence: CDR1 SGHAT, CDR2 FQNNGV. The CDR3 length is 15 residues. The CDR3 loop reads CASSIGASGSDEQYV. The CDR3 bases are TGTGCCAGCAGCATCGGTGCTAGCGGGAGTGACGAGCAGTACGTC.

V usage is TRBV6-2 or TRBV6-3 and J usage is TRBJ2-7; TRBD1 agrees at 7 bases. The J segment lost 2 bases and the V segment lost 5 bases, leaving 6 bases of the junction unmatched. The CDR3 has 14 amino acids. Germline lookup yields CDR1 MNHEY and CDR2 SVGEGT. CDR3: CASSPGTATYEQYV. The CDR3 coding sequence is TGTGCCAGCAGTCCAGGGACAGCAACCTACGAGCAGTACGTC.

CDR3 coding DNA: TGCGCCAGCAGCCATCCTGCCAGGGACTCCTACAATGAGCAGTTCTTC. Protein sequence: CASSHPARDSYNEQFF. The chain joins TRBV4-1 to TRBJ2-1, with D tentatively TRBD1 (5 bases). Germline V gene sequence: CDR1 MGHRA, CDR2 YSYEKL. The CDR3 is made up of 16 amino acids. V gave up 3 bases and J gave up 0 bases, with 12 bases separating them.

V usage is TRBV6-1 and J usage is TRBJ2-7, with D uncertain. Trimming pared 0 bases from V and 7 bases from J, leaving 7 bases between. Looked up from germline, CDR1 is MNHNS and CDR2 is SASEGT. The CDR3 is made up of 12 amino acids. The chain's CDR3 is CASSEARWEQYV. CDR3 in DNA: TGTGCCAGCAGTGAAGCGCGGTGGGAGCAGTACGTC.

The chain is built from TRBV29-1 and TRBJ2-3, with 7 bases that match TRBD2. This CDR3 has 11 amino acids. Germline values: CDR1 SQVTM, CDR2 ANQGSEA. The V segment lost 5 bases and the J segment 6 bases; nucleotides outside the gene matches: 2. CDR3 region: CSVYSGDTQYF. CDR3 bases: TGCAGCGTTTATAGCGGGGATACGCAGTATTTT.

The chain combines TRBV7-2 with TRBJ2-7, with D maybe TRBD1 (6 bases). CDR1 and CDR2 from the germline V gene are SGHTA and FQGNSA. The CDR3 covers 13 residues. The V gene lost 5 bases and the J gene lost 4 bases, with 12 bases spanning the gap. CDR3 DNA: TGTGCCAGCAGCCCCCTGGGACAATACGAGCAGTACGTC. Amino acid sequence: CASSPLGQYEQYV.

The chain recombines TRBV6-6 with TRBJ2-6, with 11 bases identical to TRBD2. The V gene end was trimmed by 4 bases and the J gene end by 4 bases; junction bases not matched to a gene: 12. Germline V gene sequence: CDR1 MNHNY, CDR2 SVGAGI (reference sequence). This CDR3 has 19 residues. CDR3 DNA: TGTGCCAGCAGTTCGCTTACTAGCGGGAGCAGGTCCGGGGCCAACGTCCTGACTTTC. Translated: CASSSLTSGSRSGANVLTF.

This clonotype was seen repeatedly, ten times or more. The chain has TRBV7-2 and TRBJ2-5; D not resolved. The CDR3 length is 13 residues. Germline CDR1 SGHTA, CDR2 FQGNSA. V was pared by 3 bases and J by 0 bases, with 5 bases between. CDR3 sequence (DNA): TGTGCCAGCAGCTTTTTGTACCAAGAGACCCAGTACTTC. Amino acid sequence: CASSFLYQETQYF.

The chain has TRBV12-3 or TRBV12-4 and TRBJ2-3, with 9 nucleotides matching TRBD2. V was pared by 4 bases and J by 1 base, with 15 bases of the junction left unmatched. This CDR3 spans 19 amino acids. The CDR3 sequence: CASSSLHPTSGYRTDTQYF. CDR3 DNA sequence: TGTGCCAGCAGTTCCCTCCACCCCACTAGCGGGTATCGCACAGATACGCAGTATTTT.

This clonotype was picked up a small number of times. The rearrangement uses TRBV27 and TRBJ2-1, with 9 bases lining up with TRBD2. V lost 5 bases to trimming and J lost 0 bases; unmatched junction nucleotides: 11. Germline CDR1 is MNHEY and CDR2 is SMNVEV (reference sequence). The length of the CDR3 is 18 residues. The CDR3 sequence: CASSPLTSGFRSYNEQFF. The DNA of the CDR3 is TGTGCCAGCAGTCCCCTGACTAGCGGATTCCGCTCCTACAATGAGCAGTTCTTC.

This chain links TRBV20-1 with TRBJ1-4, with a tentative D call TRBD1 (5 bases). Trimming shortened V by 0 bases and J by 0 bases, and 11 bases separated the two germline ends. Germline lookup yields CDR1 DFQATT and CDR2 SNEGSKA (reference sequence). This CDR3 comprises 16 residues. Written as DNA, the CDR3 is TGCAGTGCTAGAGATCTGGGGACTGCAACTAATGAAAAACTGTTTTTT. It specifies CSARDLGTATNEKLFF.

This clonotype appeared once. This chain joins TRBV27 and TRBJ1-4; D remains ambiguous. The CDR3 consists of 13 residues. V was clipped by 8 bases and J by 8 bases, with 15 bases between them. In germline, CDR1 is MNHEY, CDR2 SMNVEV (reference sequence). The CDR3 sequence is CASGWEAGEKLFF. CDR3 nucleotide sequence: TGTGCCAGCGGTTGGGAGGCGGGCGAAAAACTGTTTTTT.

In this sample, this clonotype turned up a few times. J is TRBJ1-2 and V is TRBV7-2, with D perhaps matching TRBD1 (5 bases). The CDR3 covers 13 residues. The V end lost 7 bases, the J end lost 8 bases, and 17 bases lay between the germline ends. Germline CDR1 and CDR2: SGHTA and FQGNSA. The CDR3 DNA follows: TGTGCCAGCACCATACTGCGGGGGTGGGGCTACACCTTC. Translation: CASTILRGWGYTF.

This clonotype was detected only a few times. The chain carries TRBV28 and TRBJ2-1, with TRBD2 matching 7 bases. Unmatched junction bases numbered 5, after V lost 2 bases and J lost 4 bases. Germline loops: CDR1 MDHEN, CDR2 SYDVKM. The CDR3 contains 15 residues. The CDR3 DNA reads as TGTGCCAGCAGTTTACTAGCGGTCAAATACAATGAGCAGTTCTTC. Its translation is CASSLLAVKYNEQFF.

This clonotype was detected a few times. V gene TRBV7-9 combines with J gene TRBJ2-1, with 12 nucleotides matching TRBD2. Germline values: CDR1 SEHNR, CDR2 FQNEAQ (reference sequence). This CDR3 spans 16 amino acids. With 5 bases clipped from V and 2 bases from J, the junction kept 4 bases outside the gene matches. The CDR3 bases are TGTGCCAGCAGCCCCTCTAGCGGGAGGGCCTACAATGAGCAGTTCTTC. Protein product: CASSPSSGRAYNEQFF.

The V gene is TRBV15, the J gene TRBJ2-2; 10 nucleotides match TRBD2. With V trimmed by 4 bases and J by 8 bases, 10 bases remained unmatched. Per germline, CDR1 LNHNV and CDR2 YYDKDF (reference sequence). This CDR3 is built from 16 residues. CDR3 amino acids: CATSMRAGGPVGELFF. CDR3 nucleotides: TGTGCCACCAGCATGAGAGCGGGAGGGCCGGTAGGGGAGCTGTTTTTT.

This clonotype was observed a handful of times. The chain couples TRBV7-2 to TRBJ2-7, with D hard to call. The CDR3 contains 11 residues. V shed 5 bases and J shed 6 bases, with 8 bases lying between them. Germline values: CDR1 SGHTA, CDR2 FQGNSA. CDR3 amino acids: CASSPNIEQYF. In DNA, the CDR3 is TGTGCCAGCAGCCCAAACATCGAGCAGTACTTC.

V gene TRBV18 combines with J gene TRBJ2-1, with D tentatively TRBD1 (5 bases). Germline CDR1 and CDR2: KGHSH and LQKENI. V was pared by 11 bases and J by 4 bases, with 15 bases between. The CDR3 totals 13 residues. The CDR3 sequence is CAGAAQRYNEQFF. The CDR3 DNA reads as TGTGCCGGGGCGGCACAGAGATACAATGAGCAGTTCTTC.

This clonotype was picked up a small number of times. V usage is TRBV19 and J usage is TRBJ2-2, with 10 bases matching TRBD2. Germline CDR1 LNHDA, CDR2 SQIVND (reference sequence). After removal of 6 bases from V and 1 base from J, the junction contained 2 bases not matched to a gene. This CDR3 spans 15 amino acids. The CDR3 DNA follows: TGTGCCAGTAGCTCTAGCGGGAGGAACACCGGGGAGCTGTTTTTT. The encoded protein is CASSSSGRNTGELFF.

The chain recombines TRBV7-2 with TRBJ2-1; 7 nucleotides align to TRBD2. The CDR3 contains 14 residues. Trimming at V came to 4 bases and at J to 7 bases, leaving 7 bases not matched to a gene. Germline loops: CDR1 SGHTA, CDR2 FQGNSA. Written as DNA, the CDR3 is TGTGCCAGCAGCTCGGACTGGGGAGGGAATGAGCAGTTCTTC. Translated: CASSSDWGGNEQFF. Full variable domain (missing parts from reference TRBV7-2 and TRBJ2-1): GAGVSQSPSNKVTEKGKDVELRCDPISGHTALYWYRQSLGQGLEFLIYFQGNSAPDKSGLPSDRFSAERTGGSVSTLTIQRTQQEDSAVYLCASSSDWGGNEQFFGPGTRLTVL.

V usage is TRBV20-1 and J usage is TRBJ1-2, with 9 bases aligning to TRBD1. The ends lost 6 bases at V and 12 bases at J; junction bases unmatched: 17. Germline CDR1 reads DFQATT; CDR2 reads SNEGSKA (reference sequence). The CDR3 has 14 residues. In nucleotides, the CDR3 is TGCAGTGCCGTAGACAAGGGACAGGGTCGAGCGGACACCTTC. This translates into CSAVDKGQGRADTF.

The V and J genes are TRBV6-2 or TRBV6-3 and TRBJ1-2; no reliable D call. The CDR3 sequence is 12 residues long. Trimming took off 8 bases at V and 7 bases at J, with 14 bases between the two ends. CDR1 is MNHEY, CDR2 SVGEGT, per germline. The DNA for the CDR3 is TGTGCCAGCGCTCGGGGATCTGCTGGCTACACCTTC. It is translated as CASARGSAGYTF.

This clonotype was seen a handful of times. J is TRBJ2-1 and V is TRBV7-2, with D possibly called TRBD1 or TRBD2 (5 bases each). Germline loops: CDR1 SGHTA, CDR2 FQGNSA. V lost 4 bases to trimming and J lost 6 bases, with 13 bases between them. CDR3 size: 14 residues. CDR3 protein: CASSSGLSGNEQFF. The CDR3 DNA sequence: TGTGCCAGCAGCTCAGGGTTGAGCGGCAATGAGCAGTTCTTC.

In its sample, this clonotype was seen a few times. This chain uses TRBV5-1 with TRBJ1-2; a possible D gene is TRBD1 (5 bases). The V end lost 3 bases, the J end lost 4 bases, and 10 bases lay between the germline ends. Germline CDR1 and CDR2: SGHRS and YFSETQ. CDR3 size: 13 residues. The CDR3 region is CASSYDSGYGYTF. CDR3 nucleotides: TGCGCCAGCAGCTACGACAGCGGCTATGGCTACACCTTC. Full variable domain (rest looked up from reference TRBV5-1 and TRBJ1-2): KAGVTQTPRYLIKTRGQQVTLSCSPISGHRSVSWYQQTPGQGLQFLFEYFSETQRNKGNFPGRFSGRQFSNSRSEMNVSTLELGDSALYLCASSYDSGYGYTFGSGTRLTVV.

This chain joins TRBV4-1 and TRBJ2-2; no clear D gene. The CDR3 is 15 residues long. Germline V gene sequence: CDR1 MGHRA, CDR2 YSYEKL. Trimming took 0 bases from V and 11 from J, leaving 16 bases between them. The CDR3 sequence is CASSQDRATISELFF. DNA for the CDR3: TGCGCCAGCAGCCAAGATCGGGCAACAATCTCAGAGCTGTTTTTT.

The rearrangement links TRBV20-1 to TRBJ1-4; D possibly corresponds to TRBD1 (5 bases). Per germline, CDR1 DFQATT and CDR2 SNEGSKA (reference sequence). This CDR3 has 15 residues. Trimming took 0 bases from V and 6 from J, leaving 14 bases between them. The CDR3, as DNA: TGCAGTGCTAGAGATAGTGCAGGAGGGGATGAAAAACTGTTTTTT. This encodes CSARDSAGGDEKLFF.

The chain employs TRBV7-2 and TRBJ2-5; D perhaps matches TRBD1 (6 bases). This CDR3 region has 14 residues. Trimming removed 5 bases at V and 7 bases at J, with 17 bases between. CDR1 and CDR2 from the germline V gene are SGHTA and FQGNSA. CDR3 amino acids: CASSATGSDATQYF. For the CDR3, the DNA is TGTGCCAGCAGCGCCACAGGGTCTGACGCGACCCAGTACTTC.

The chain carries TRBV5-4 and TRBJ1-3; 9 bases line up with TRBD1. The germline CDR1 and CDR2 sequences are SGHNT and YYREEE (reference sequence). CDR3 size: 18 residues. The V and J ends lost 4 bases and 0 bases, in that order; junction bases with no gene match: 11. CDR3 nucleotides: TGTGCCAGCAGCCCTACCGACAGGGGGGCTTTCTCTGGAAACACCATATATTTT. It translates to CASSPTDRGAFSGNTIYF.

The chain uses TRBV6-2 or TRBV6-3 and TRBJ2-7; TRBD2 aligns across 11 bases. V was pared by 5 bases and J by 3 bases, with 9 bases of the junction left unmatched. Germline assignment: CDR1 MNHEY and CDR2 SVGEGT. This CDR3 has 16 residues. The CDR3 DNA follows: TGTGCCAGCAGTCGCGGGACTAGCGGTCCTGGCTACGAGCAGTACGTC. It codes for CASSRGTSGPGYEQYV.

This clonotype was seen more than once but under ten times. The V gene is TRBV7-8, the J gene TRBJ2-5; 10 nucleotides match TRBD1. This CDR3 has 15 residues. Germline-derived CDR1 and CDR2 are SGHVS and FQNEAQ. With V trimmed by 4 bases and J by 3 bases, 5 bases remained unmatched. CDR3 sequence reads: CASSSGDRGEETQYF. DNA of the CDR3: TGTGCCAGCAGCTCAGGGGACAGGGGTGAAGAGACCCAGTACTTC. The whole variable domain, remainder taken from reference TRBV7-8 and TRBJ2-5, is GAGVSQSPRYKVAKRGQDVALRCDPISGHVSLFWYQQALGQGPEFLTYFQNEAQLDKSGLPSDRFFAERPEGSVSTLKIQRTQQEDSAVYLCASSSGDRGEETQYFGPGTRLLVL.

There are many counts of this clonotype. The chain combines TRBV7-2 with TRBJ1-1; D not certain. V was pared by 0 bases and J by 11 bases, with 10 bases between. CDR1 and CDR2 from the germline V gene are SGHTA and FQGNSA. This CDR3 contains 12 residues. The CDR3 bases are TGTGCCAGCAGCTTAGCCCCAGCTGTGGCTTTCTTT. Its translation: CASSLAPAVAFF. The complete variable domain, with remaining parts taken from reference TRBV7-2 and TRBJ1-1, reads GAGVSQSPSNKVTEKGKDVELRCDPISGHTALYWYRQSLGQGLEFLIYFQGNSAPDKSGLPSDRFSAERTGGSVSTLTIQRTQQEDSAVYLCASSLAPAVAFFGQGTRLTVV.